The T cell receptor beta chain under discussion was sequenced for a study of sequential checkpoint blockade in melanoma. Study as a whole: Both treatment sequences were followed by maintenance nivolumab.

This clone was seen once. This CDR3 is built from 15 residues. CDR1 and CDR2 (germline): ENHRY, SYGVKD. The V segment lost 4 bases and the J segment 2 bases; nucleotides outside the gene matches: 7. Treatment meaning: randomized to nivolumab then ipilimumab (arm A) or the reverse (arm B). PBMC sorting kept live CD3+CD8+ cells without CD19 or CD56. Using immunoSEQ multiplex PCR, the repertoire was profiled, and TCRdb retains in-frame clones only, with some absent. The sample holds over 20,000 clones, 80% seen once. The J gene is TRBJ2-5, the V gene TRBV10-3; TRBD2 aligns across 7 bases. The sample consisted of CD8+ T cells sorted from blood (inferred from file names), taken from a patient given nivolumab and ipilimumab in sequence. The receptor was isolated from a human donor with melanoma. CDR3 protein: CAISAGGGDQETQYF. The CDR3 DNA reads as TGTGCCATCAGTGCGGGCGGGGGAGATCAAGAGACCCAGTACTTC.